This TCR beta chain originates from a study of blood T cell repertoires in COVID-19. Clones were sequenced by immunoSEQ multiplex PCR, and TCRdb holds only the in-frame ones, with some missing. The repertoire has 140,000 to 150,000 clones, around 82% of them found once; the top ten carry 44%. This CDR3 has 14 amino acids. V lost 10 bases to trimming and J lost 0 bases, with 12 bases between them. Germline-derived CDR1 and CDR2 are KGHDR and SFDVKD. This TCR derives from a human donor in a cohort sampled during active COVID-19. Specimen: peripheral blood. This chain connects TRBV24-1 to TRBJ2-1; perhaps TRBD1 as D (5 bases). For the CDR3, the DNA is TGTGCCACGAGCCGGCAGGGCTCCTACAATGAGCAGTTCTTC. Translated, it gives CATSRQGSYNEQFF.